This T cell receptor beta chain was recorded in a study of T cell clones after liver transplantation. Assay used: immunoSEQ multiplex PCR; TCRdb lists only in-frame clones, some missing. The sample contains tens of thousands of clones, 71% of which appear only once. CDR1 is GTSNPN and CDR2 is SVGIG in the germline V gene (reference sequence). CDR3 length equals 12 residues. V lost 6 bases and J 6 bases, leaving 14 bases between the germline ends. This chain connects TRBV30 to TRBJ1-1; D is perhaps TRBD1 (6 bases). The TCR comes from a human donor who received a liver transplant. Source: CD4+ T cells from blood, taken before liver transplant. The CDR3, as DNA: TGTGCCTGCACAGGGTTTTTGCCTGAAGCTTTCTTT. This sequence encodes CACTGFLPEAFF.